This TCR beta chain was profiled in a study of regulatory T cells. This clone was observed once. The antigen remains unidentified. Amplification used 52 TRBV primers and 13 TRBJ primers. The protocol was immunoSEQ multiplex PCR, while the TCRdb copy is restricted to in-frame clones and leaves out a portion. Among approximately 31,000 clones listed, about 93% were seen once. Broader study findings: Patient repertoires had restricted TRB V-J pairs and skewed V and J usage, most in Tregs. In CD3G-deficient patients, conventional CD4+ T cells were enriched for hydrophobic CDR3 residues at positions 6 and 7.

All CD3G-deficient patients showed autoimmunity, more severe in two. Patients, 2 to 39 years old, had expanded memory T-cell proportions. Sorting split CD4+ cells into CD25-high CD127-low Tregs and CD25-low CD127-high conventional T cells. With 5 bases clipped from V and 5 bases from J, the junction kept 4 bases outside the gene matches. The CDR3 extends over 15 amino acids. CDR1 MDHEN and CDR2 SYDVKM come from the germline V gene. Source material: conventional CD4+ T cells sorted from blood. The TCR comes from a child aged 2-9 years with CD3G deficiency. The chain has TRBV28 and TRBJ2-5, with 14 nucleotides matching TRBD2. Written as DNA, the CDR3 is TGTGCCAGCAGTCCGGGACTAGCGGGAGTGGAGACCCAGTACTTC. This sequence encodes CASSPGLAGVETQYF.